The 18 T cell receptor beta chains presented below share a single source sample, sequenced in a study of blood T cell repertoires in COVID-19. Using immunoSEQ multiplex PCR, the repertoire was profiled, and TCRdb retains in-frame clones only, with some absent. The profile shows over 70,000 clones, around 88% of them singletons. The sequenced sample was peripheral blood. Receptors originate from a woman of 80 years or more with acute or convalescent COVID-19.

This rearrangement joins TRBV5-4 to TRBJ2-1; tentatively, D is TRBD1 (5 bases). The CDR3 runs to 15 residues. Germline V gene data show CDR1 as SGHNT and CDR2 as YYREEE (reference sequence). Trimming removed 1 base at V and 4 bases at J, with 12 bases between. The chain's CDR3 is CASSLQGPVYNEQFF. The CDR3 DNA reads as TGTGCCAGCAGCTTGCAGGGTCCCGTGTACAATGAGCAGTTCTTC.

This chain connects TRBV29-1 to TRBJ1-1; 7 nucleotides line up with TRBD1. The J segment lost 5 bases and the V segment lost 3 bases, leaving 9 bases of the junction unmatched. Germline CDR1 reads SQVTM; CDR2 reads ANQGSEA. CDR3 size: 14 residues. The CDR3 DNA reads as TGCAGCGTTGATGATCGGCCAGGGGGAACTGAAGCTTTCTTT. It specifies CSVDDRPGGTEAFF. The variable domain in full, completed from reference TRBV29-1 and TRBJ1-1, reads SAVISQKPSRDICQRGTSLTIQCQVDSQVTMMFWYRQQPGQSLTLIATANQGSEATYESGFVIDKFPISRPNLTFSTLTVSNMSPEDSSIYLCSVDDRPGGTEAFFGQGTRLTVV.

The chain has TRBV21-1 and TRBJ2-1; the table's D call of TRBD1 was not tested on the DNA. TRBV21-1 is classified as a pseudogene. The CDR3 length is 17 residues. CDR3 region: CASSRGPGGPSYNEQFF. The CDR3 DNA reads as TGTGCCAGCAGCAGAGGACCAGGGGGGCCTTCCTACAATGAGCAGTTCTTC.

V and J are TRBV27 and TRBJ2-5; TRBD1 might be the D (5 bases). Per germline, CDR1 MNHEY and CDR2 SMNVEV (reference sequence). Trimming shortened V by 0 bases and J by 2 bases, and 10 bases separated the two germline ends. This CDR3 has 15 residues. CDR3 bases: TGTGCCAGCAGTTTATCCCGACGGACACAAGAGACCCAGTACTTC. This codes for CASSLSRRTQETQYF.

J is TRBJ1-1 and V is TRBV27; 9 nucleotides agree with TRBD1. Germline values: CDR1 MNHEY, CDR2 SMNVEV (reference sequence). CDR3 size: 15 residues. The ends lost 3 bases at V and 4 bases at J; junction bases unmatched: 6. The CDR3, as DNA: TGTGCCAGCAGTTTTGGGACAGGGAAGATCACTGAAGCTTTCTTT. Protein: CASSFGTGKITEAFF.

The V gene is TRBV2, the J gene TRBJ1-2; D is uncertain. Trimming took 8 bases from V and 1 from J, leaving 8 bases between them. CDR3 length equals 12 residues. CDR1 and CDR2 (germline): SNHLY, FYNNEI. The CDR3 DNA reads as TGTGCCAGCGGGCGGGATAACTATGGCTACACCTTC. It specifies CASGRDNYGYTF.

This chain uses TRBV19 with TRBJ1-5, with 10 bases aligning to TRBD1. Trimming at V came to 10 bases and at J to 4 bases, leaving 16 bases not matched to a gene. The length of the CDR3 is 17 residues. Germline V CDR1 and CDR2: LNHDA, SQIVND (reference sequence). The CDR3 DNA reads TGTGCCACCGCGAAGACGGGACAGGGGTTTTGGAATCAGCCCCAGCATTTT. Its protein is CATAKTGQGFWNQPQHF.

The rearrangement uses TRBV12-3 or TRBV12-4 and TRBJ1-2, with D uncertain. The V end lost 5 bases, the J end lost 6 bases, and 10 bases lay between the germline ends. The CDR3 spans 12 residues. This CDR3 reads CASSPNGNGYTF. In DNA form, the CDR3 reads TGTGCCAGCAGTCCAAACGGGAATGGCTACACCTTC.

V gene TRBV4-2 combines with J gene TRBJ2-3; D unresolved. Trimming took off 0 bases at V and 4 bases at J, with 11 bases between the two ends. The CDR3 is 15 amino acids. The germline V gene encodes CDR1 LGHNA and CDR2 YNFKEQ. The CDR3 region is CASSQDDEWSDTQYF. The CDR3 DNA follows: TGTGCCAGCAGCCAAGATGATGAGTGGTCAGATACGCAGTATTTT.

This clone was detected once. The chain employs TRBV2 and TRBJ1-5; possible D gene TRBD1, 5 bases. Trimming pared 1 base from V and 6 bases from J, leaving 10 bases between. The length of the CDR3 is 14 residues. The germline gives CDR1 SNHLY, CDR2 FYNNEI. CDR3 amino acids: CASSEEQGAQPQHF. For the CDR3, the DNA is TGTGCCAGCAGTGAAGAGCAGGGCGCTCAGCCCCAGCATTTT.

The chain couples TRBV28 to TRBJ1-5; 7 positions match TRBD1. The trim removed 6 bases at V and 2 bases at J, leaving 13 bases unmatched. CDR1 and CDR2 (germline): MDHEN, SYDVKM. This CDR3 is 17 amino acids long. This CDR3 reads CASRRDSRRGGNQPQHF. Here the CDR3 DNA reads TGTGCCAGCAGGAGGGACAGCCGGCGGGGTGGCAATCAGCCCCAGCATTTT.

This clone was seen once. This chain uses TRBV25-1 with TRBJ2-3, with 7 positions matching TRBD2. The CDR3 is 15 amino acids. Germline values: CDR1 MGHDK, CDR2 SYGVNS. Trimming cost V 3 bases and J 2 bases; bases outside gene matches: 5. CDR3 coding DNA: TGTGCCAGCAGTGATCAGCGGGGTTACACAGATACGCAGTATTTT. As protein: CASSDQRGYTDTQYF. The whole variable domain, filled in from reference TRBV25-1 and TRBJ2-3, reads EADIYQTPRYLVIGTGKKITLECSQTMGHDKMYWYQQDPGMELHLIHYSYGVNSTEKGDLSSESTVSRIRTEHFPLTLESARPSHTSQYLCASSDQRGYTDTQYFGPGTRLTVL.

The CDR3 region has the DNA TGCGCCAGCAGCCAATATCCTAGCGGGAGCTACGAGCAGTACTTC. Protein sequence: CASSQYPSGSYEQYF. The chain combines TRBV4-3 with TRBJ2-7, with 10 bases fitting TRBD2. The V segment lost 2 bases and the J segment 3 bases; nucleotides outside the gene matches: 4. Germline assignment: CDR1 LGHNA and CDR2 YSLEER. This CDR3 region has 15 residues.

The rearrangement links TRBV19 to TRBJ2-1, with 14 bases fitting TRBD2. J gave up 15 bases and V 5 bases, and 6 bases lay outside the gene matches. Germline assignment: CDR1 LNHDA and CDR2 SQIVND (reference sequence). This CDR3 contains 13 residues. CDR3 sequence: CASSPRLAGGLFF. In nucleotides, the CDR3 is TGTGCCAGTAGTCCCCGACTAGCGGGGGGGCTGTTCTTC.

CDR3 coding DNA: TGTGCCAGCAGCTTAGCGACAGGGCGAGAGACCCAGTACTTC. Encoded protein: CASSLATGRETQYF. The J gene is TRBJ2-5, the V gene TRBV7-2; 7 bases align to TRBD1. V shed 0 bases, J shed 4 bases, and the junction held 2 bases outside the gene matches. Germline-derived CDR1 and CDR2 are SGHTA and FQGNSA. The CDR3 has 14 residues.

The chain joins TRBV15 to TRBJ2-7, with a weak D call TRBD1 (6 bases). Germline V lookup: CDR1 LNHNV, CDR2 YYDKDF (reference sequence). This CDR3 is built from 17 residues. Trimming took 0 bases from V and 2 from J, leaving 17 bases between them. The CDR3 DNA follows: TGTGCCACCAGCAGAGATAGAGGGAGACAGGCTCCCTACGAGCAGTACTTC. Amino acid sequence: CATSRDRGRQAPYEQYF.

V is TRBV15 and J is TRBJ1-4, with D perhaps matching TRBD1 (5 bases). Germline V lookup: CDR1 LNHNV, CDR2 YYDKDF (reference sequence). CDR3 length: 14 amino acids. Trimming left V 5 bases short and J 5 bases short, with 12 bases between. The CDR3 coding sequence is TGTGCCACCAGCTACGGGACTGGGAATGAAAAACTGTTTTTT. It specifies CATSYGTGNEKLFF.

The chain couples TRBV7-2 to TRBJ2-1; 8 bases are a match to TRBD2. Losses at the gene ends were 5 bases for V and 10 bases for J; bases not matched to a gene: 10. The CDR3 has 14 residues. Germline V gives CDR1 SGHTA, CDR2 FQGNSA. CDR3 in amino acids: CASSHGTSPNEQFF. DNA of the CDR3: TGTGCCAGCAGCCATGGGACTAGTCCTAACGAGCAGTTCTTC.